Following are 10 T cell receptor beta chains from one sample sequenced in a study of shared clonotypes between healthy human individuals (dated by TCRdb to 2018 to 2021). The library was prepared using the immunoSEQ multiplex PCR assay. The source is immuneACCESS, and TCRdb retained only in-frame sequences with V and J called. Part of the clones is not carried over; for the studies checked, unresolved V genes explain less than half of this, and the remainder is unexplained. The sample profile shows about 580,000 clones; 98% of them were found once. The ten largest clones add up to 0.3% of the sample. CD8 naive samples were CD45RO-negative cells positively selected for CCR7, giving a CD45RA+CCR7+ population that excluded TemRA cells. Sample: naive CD8+ T cells sorted from blood. The sample's cell subset or site label, decoded: CD45RA+CCR7+. These receptor sequences come from a man aged 25 to 45 in good health.

This clone came up once. V is TRBV27 and J is TRBJ2-3, with D uncertain. Between the trimmed V and J ends, which lost 2 bases and 2 bases, there was a span of 5 bases. Germline V CDR1 and CDR2: MNHEY, SMNVEV (reference sequence). The CDR3 loop spans 13 amino acids. The CDR3 region has the DNA TGTGCCAGCAGTTTAACTAACACAGATACGCAGTATTTT. Residues: CASSLTNTDTQYF.

The rearrangement uses TRBV13 and TRBJ1-4, with a tentative D call TRBD1 (5 bases). The ends were cut back, 5 bases at V and 8 bases at J, with 18 bases in the middle. The V gene's germline CDR1 is PRHDT and CDR2 FYEKMQ (reference sequence). This CDR3 has 15 residues. CDR3: CASSPARGVREKLFF. DNA of the CDR3: TGTGCCAGCAGCCCTGCCCGGGGGGTGAGGGAAAAACTGTTTTTT. Using reference TRBV13 and TRBJ1-4 for the parts outside the CDR3, the full variable domain is AAGVIQSPRHLIKEKRETATLKCYPIPRHDTVYWYQQGPGQDPQFLISFYEKMQSDKGSIPDRFSAQQFSDYHSELNMSSLELGDSALYFCASSPARGVREKLFFGSGTQLSVL.

The chain has TRBV5-1 and TRBJ1-2, with D possibly TRBD1 on 6 matching bases. Trimming left V 0 bases short and J 3 bases short, with 15 bases between. CDR3 length equals 16 residues. The germline CDR1 and CDR2 sequences are SGHRS and YFSETQ. The DNA for the CDR3 is TGCGCCAGCAGCTTGGATTTCGGGGGGCCCGACTATGGCTACACCTTC. Its translation: CASSLDFGGPDYGYTF.

This clone was observed a single time. One end of the junction does not line up with germline, which may come from a read error. The V call is TRBV9, the J call TRBJ2-3, with 9 nucleotides matching TRBD2. The germline V gene has CDR1 SGDLS and CDR2 YYNGEE. The CDR3 runs 14 residues. This CDR3 is CASSASPGLAEMDF. Written as DNA, the CDR3 is TGTGCCAGCAGCGCTTCACCGGGACTAGCAGAAATGGATTTT.

The chain combines TRBV7-2 with TRBJ2-3; maybe TRBD2 (5 bases). V lost 0 bases and J lost 0, with 7 bases in between. CDR1 is SGHTA and CDR2 is FQGNSA in the germline V gene. The CDR3 runs 15 residues. In DNA form, the CDR3 reads TGTGCCAGCAGCTTAGCGACGGGGAGCACAGATACGCAGTATTTT. Encoded protein: CASSLATGSTDTQYF. Drawing the rest from reference TRBV7-2 and TRBJ2-3, the complete variable domain is GAGVSQSPSNKVTEKGKDVELRCDPISGHTALYWYRQSLGQGLEFLIYFQGNSAPDKSGLPSDRFSAERTGGSVSTLTIQRTQQEDSAVYLCASSLATGSTDTQYFGPGTRLTVL.

The chain has TRBV7-8 and TRBJ1-1; D not resolved. Per the germline V gene, CDR1 is SGHVS and CDR2 is FQNEAQ. The CDR3 has 13 residues. Deletions cut 5 bases from V and 7 bases from J, with 14 bases between. DNA for the CDR3: TGTGCCAGCAGCCGTGGAATTGTAGATGAAGCTTTCTTT. It is translated as CASSRGIVDEAFF.

V and J are TRBV4-1 and TRBJ2-1; 7 bases map to TRBD2. This CDR3 contains 16 residues. The germline CDR1 and CDR2 sequences are MGHRA and YSYEKL. V was pared by 3 bases and J by 12 bases, with 17 bases of the junction left unmatched. For the CDR3, the DNA is TGCGCCAGCAGCCAGTCCAGCCTCGACGCGGGAGATTGGCAGTTCTTC. Its protein is CASSQSSLDAGDWQFF.

The chain employs TRBV7-3 and TRBJ1-1, with D possibly matching TRBD1 (5 bases). Germline V lookup: CDR1 SGHTA, CDR2 FQGTGA. The V end lost 0 bases, the J end lost 3 bases, and 11 bases lay between the germline ends. This CDR3 contains 15 residues. CDR3 loop: CASSLTWTGDTEAFF. CDR3 in DNA: TGTGCCAGCAGCTTAACGTGGACGGGGGACACTGAAGCTTTCTTT.

The rearrangement joins TRBV5-6 to TRBJ2-1; no reliable D call. The CDR3 consists of 15 residues. V lost 0 bases and J lost 8, with 15 bases in between. CDR1 is SGHDT, CDR2 YYEEEE, per germline. The CDR3 sequence is CASSLVGLSDYEQFF. Written as DNA, the CDR3 is TGTGCCAGCAGCTTGGTTGGGCTGAGCGACTATGAGCAGTTCTTC. Variable domain in full (rest from reference TRBV5-6 and TRBJ2-1): DAGVTQSPTHLIKTRGQQVTLRCSPKSGHDTVSWYQQALGQGPQFIFQYYEEEERQRGNFPDRFSGHQFPNYSSELNVNALLLGDSALYLCASSLVGLSDYEQFFGPGTRLTVL.

The V and J genes are TRBV11-2 and TRBJ2-1; 10 bases fit TRBD1. Unmatched junction bases numbered 2, after V lost 6 bases and J lost 0 bases. In germline, CDR1 is SGHAT, CDR2 FQNNGV. This CDR3 has 15 amino acids. The CDR3 reads CASRRTGGSYNEQFF. CDR3 coding DNA: TGTGCCAGCAGACGGACAGGGGGCTCCTACAATGAGCAGTTCTTC.